A selection of T cell receptor beta chains follows, all from one sample in a study of T-cell memory formation after mild COVID-19. From the 5' RACE reads, TCRdb called clonotypes with MiXCR, one entry per CDR3 protein. Among 400,000 to 500,000 distinct CDR3 sequences, 20% were seen once, and the ten largest hold roughly 8%. The sample was PBMCs or a T cell subset sorted from them (not recorded which). All receptors come from an adult woman who had mild COVID-19 (a few samples of this study predate the infection). Cell type and time point are not known. Both conserved end residues are part of each CDR3. The D gene is left open where the match is weak. Expanded clones get a size class; other rows say once, few or many, or leave the size out.

many	NA	TRBJ2-1	TRBV11-3	TGTGCCAGCAGCTTAGAGCTGGACAATGAGCAGTTCTTC	CASSLELDNEQFF
NA	TRBD2	TRBJ2-2	TRBV5-1	TGCGCCAGCAGCCCTCGGGCTAGCGGGAGGGCCGACACCGGGGAGCTGTTTTTT	CASSPRASGRADTGELFF
NA	TRBD1	TRBJ1-5	TRBV3-1	TGTGCCAGCAGCCAGGTGGCAGGGGGCGTCAATCAGCCCCAGCATTTT	CASSQVAGGVNQPQHF
few	NA	TRBJ2-1	TRBV27	TGTGCCAGCAGTTCCAGCCCCAGCTCCTACAATGAGCAGTTCTTC	CASSSSPSSYNEQFF
NA	TRBD2	TRBJ2-7	TRBV2	TGTGCCAGCAGGGTGGGACTAGCGGGGTTATCCTACGAGCAGTACTTC	CASRVGLAGLSYEQYF
NA	NA	TRBJ2-1	TRBV9	TGTGCCAGCAGCGTAGCTCTGGACAATGAGCAGTTCTTC	CASSVALDNEQFF
NA	TRBD2	TRBJ2-7	TRBV7-9	TGTGCCAGCAGCTTAGCGACTAGCGGGACCTACGAGCAGTACTTC	CASSLATSGTYEQYF
few	TRBD1	TRBJ1-4	TRBV4-1	TGCGCCAGCAGCCACATCCTGACAGGGCTAAATGAAAAACTGTTTTTT	CASSHILTGLNEKLFF
NA	TRBD1	TRBJ1-4	TRBV9	TGTGCCAGCAGCGAGGGACAGGGGGCTTTTGAAAAACTGTTTTTT	CASSEGQGAFEKLFF
NA	NA	TRBJ2-3	TRBV24-1	TGTGCCACCAGTGATTTCCGAGGGTCAGATACGCAGTATTTT	CATSDFRGSDTQYF
few	TRBD1	TRBJ2-7	TRBV12-3/TRBV12-4	TGTGCCAGCAGACTCACAGGGGGCCCCTACGAGCAGTACTTC	CASRLTGGPYEQYF
NA	NA	TRBJ2-7	TRBV27	TGTGCCAGCTCCCATGAGAGGGAAAGGACCTACGAGCAGTACTTC	CASSHERERTYEQYF
few	NA	TRBJ2-7	TRBV7-9	TGTGCCAGCAGCCCAACTGGCGGGATGTACGAGCAGTACTTC	CASSPTGGMYEQYF
NA	NA	TRBJ1-6	TRBV6-5	TGTGCCAGCAGCCACGGGACGGTGAATAATTCACCCCTCCACTTT	CASSHGTVNNSPLHF
few	TRBD1	TRBJ2-3	TRBV12-3/TRBV12-4	TGTGCCAGCAGCCCAAGGGGACAGGGACCAGATACGCAGTATTTT	CASSPRGQGPDTQYF
NA	NA	TRBJ1-1	TRBV20-1	TGCAGTGCTAGAGAGGGGGGAGGAACTGAAGCTTTCTTT	CSAREGGGTEAFF
few	NA	TRBJ2-5	TRBV11-3	TGTGCCAGCAGCTCATGGGACAATCAGAGAGGAGAGACCCAGTACTTC	CASSSWDNQRGETQYF
NA	NA	TRBJ2-7	TRBV7-9	TGTGCCAGCAGCCGGCCCGGACCCTACGAGCAGTACTTC	CASSRPGPYEQYF
NA	TRBD1	TRBJ2-1	TRBV9	TGTGCCAGCAGCGTAAGACCGACAGGGGGACACAATGAGCAGTTCTTC	CASSVRPTGGHNEQFF
few	NA	TRBJ1-5	TRBV27	TGTGCCAGCAGTTTGTGGGGGGGCATACAGCCCCAGCATTTT	CASSLWGGIQPQHF
NA	NA	TRBJ1-1	TRBV15	TGTGCCACCAGCAGGGACCGGGGGGCTGGGACTGAAGCTTTCTTT	CATSRDRGAGTEAFF
few	NA	TRBJ2-1	TRBV6-5	TGTGCCAGCAGTTACTCAGGGGGCTCCTACAATGAGCAGTTCTTC	CASSYSGGSYNEQFF
NA	NA	TRBJ1-1	TRBV7-6	TGTGCCAGCAGCTTAGATATAGACCGCGCGGCTTTCTTT	CASSLDIDRAAFF
NA	NA	TRBJ2-1	TRBV6-2/TRBV6-3	TGTGCCAGCAGTAGCCTCCGGGAAGGTGAGCAGTTCTTC	CASSSLREGEQFF
few	NA	TRBJ2-3	TRBV4-2	TGTGCCAGCAGCACCCGGACAGAAGGCACAGATACGCAGTATTTT	CASSTRTEGTDTQYF
many	NA	TRBJ2-7	TRBV7-9	TGTGCCAGCAGCTTACACGCGGATTCCTACGAGCAGTACTTC	CASSLHADSYEQYF
NA	NA	TRBJ2-7	TRBV15	TGTGCCACCAGCAGAGATCTCGGACGGAACATCTACGAGCAGTACTTC	CATSRDLGRNIYEQYF
NA	NA	TRBJ1-2	TRBV27	TGTGCCAGCGGATTAAGTGCCTATGGCTACACCTTC	CASGLSAYGYTF